This T cell receptor (beta chain) appears in the sequencing data of a study of T cell changes during pregnancy in multiple sclerosis. The CDR3 consists of 14 residues. The V end lost 4 bases, the J end lost 9 bases, and 17 bases lay between the germline ends. Per the germline V gene, CDR1 is SGHDT and CDR2 is YYEEEE. Profiling relied on immunoSEQ multiplex PCR, and the TCRdb table lists in-frame clones only, not all of them. Here the sample spans about 110,000 clones, about 90% being singletons. The receptor comes from a female donor with multiple sclerosis, enrolled in a pregnancy study. Sequenced material: peripheral blood, taken after pregnancy. The chain links TRBV5-6 to TRBJ2-1; D remains unclear. CDR3 protein: CASSTRLLRSEQFF. The CDR3 nucleotides are TGTGCCAGCAGCACCAGACTGTTACGCAGTGAGCAGTTCTTC.